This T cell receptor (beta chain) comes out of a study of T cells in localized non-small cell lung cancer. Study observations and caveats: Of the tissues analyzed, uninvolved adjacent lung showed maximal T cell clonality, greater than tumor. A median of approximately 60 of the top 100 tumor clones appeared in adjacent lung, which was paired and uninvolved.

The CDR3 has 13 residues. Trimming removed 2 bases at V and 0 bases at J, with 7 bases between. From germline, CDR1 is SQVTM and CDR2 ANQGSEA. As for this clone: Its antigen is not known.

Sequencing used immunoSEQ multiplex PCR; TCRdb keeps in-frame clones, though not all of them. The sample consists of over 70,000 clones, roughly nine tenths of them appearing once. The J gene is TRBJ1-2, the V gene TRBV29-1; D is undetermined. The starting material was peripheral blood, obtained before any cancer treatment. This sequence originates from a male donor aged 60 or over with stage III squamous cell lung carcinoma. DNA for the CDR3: TGCAGCGTTGAAAGCGTCTCTAACTATGGCTACACCTTC. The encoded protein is CSVESVSNYGYTF.